Following are 15 T cell receptor beta chains from one sample sequenced in a study of OX40 agonist ivuxolimab in advanced cancers. Only in-frame clones appear in the TCRdb table, and some are missing; sequencing was by immunoSEQ multiplex PCR. The table lists about 68,000 clones, roughly 84% of them singletons, with over 1.3% in the top ten. This sample comprised CD4+ or CD8+ T cells sorted from blood, obtained in a trial of the OX40 agonist ivuxolimab. The receptors shown here come from an adult with an advanced solid tumor such as melanoma, head and neck, liver or kidney cancer.

The chain couples TRBV7-2 to TRBJ1-1; 7 positions match TRBD1. Per the germline V gene, CDR1 is SGHTA and CDR2 is FQGNSA. The CDR3 has 14 residues. Trimming cost V 1 base and J 4 bases; bases outside gene matches: 3. The DNA of the CDR3 is TGTGCCAGCAGCTTAGTCCACAGGGGCACTGAAGCTTTCTTT. Translation: CASSLVHRGTEAFF.

This rearrangement joins TRBV7-8 to TRBJ2-7; either TRBD1 or TRBD2 may supply D (5 bases each). The CDR3 covers 15 residues. V was cut by 3 bases and J by 7 bases, with 19 bases left in between. Germline values: CDR1 SGHVS, CDR2 FQNEAQ. The CDR3 DNA sequence: TGTGCCAGCAGCTTGCCTCCTCAGGGAAGCGGTGAGCAGTACTTC. Its protein product is CASSLPPQGSGEQYF.

The V and J genes are TRBV11-2 and TRBJ2-7, with no clear D. V was trimmed by 4 bases and J by 2 bases, leaving 15 bases between them. In germline, CDR1 is SGHAT, CDR2 FQNNGV. This CDR3 comprises 15 residues. The CDR3 bases are TGTGCCAGCAGCTCCCGGGCCGTCCCCCCCTACGAGCAGTACTTC. Translated, it gives CASSSRAVPPYEQYF.

V gene TRBV7-6 combines with J gene TRBJ2-7; D remains ambiguous. CDR3 length: 11 amino acids. CDR1 is SGHVS, CDR2 FNYEAQ, per germline. The V and J ends lost 5 bases and 5 bases respectively, with 7 bases between them. The CDR3 sequence: CASSARNEQYF. CDR3 DNA: TGTGCCAGCAGCGCGCGTAACGAGCAGTACTTC.

The rearrangement joins TRBV29-1 to TRBJ2-3, with TRBD2 as a possible D gene (5 bases). V was pared by 4 bases and J by 2 bases, with 16 bases between. In germline, CDR1 is SQVTM, CDR2 ANQGSEA. This CDR3 is 15 amino acids long. The CDR3, as DNA: TGCAGCGTTGTTCGGGAAACAATCTTCACAGATACGCAGTATTTT. It encodes CSVVRETIFTDTQYF.

The V and J genes are TRBV30 and TRBJ1-5, with unresolved D. From germline, CDR1 is GTSNPN and CDR2 SVGIG (reference sequence). Trimming shortened V by 3 bases and J by 0 bases, and 18 bases separated the two germline ends. There are 17 residues in the CDR3. CDR3 residues: CAWSRGSSRSSNQPQHF. The DNA of the CDR3 is TGTGCCTGGAGCCGAGGGTCCAGTAGGAGTAGCAATCAGCCCCAGCATTTT. Full variable domain (remainder filled in from reference TRBV30 and TRBJ1-5): SQTIHQWPATLVQPVGSPLSLECTVEGTSNPNLYWYRQAAGRGLQLLFYSVGIGQISSEVPQNLSASRPQDRQFILSSKKLLLSDSGFYLCAWSRGSSRSSNQPQHFGDGTRLSIL.

The chain combines TRBV19 with TRBJ2-7, with D possibly being TRBD1 (6 bases). The ends were cut back, 5 bases at V and 1 base at J, with 12 bases in the middle. CDR1 is LNHDA and CDR2 is SQIVND in the germline V gene (reference sequence). There are 14 residues in the CDR3. For the CDR3, the DNA is TGTGCCAGTAGTGAGGGGGTTAGGTCCTACGAGCAGTACTTC. Its protein is CASSEGVRSYEQYF. Complete variable domain (other parts from reference TRBV19 and TRBJ2-7): DGGITQSPKYLFRKEGQNVTLSCEQNLNHDAMYWYRQDPGQGLRLIYYSQIVNDFQKGDIAEGYSVSREKKESFPLTVTSAQKNPTAFYLCASSEGVRSYEQYFGPGTRLTVT.

The chain couples TRBV7-2 to TRBJ2-7; 7 nucleotides line up with TRBD2. Germline CDR1 is SGHTA and CDR2 is FQGNSA. Unmatched junction bases numbered 5, after V lost 5 bases and J lost 7 bases. The CDR3 runs to 12 residues. The CDR3 sequence: CASSQVGREQYF. The CDR3, as DNA: TGTGCCAGCAGCCAAGTCGGGAGGGAGCAGTACTTC.

This chain uses TRBV28 with TRBJ2-7; no clear D gene. V was pared by 8 bases and J by 1 base, with 9 bases between. The CDR3 length is 12 residues. CDR1 is MDHEN, CDR2 SYDVKM, per germline. CDR3 residues: CASQQESYEQYF. The CDR3 bases are TGTGCCAGCCAACAAGAGTCCTACGAGCAGTACTTC. Looking up the rest from reference TRBV28 and TRBJ2-7 gives the full variable domain: DVKVTQSSRYLVKRTGEKVFLECVQDMDHENMFWYRQDPGLGLRLIYFSYDVKMKEKGDIPEGYSVSREKKERFSLILESASTNQTSMYLCASQQESYEQYFGPGTRLTVT.

About this clone itself: A junction boundary mismatches the germline segment, possibly from a read error. Other DNA sequences in this sample translate to the same CDR3. V is TRBV27 and J is TRBJ1-1; the D is unclear. Per the germline V gene, CDR1 is MNHEY and CDR2 is SMNVEV (reference sequence). The CDR3 totals 17 residues. In nucleotides, the CDR3 is TGTGCCAGCAGCCTTTACCCTGCAAAGGGATTGAACACTGAAGCTTTCTTC. Its translation: CASSLYPAKGLNTEAFF.

The rearrangement links TRBV7-9 to TRBJ2-5, with D maybe TRBD1 (6 bases). The CDR3 consists of 14 residues. Germline CDR1 and CDR2: SEHNR and FQNEAQ (reference sequence). V was clipped by 0 bases and J by 5 bases, with 10 bases between them. CDR3 loop: CASSLAQGRETQYF. CDR3 nucleotide sequence: TGTGCCAGCAGCTTAGCCCAGGGGCGGGAGACCCAGTACTTC.

This CDR3 reads CARSLAGDQPQHF. The CDR3 DNA is TGTGCCAGAAGCTTGGCTGGGGATCAGCCCCAGCATTTT. The chain is built from TRBV5-3 and TRBJ1-5; D is uncertain. TRBV5-3 is an ORF; its function is uncertain. The germline V and J ends were trimmed by 0 bases and 5 bases, with 6 bases remaining between them. The CDR3 has 13 residues.

This chain links TRBV19 with TRBJ2-7, with D hard to call. Germline CDR1 is LNHDA and CDR2 is SQIVND (reference sequence). CDR3 length: 12 amino acids. V was cut by 5 bases and J by 5 bases, with 10 bases left in between. CDR3 residues: CASSPRSDEQYF. CDR3 coding DNA: TGTGCCAGTAGTCCGCGTTCAGACGAGCAGTACTTC.

This clone is a singleton in its sample. The gene calls are TRBV2 and TRBJ2-3; D not resolved. CDR1 is SNHLY and CDR2 is FYNNEI in the germline V gene. The ends were cut back, 1 base at V and 0 bases at J, with 11 bases in the middle. The CDR3 runs to 16 residues. CDR3 sequence: CASSEVGIKSTDTQYF. The CDR3 DNA reads as TGTGCCAGCAGTGAAGTGGGGATTAAAAGCACAGATACGCAGTATTTT.

The rearrangement joins TRBV5-4 to TRBJ2-3; 9 positions match TRBD2. The V and J ends lost 4 bases and 1 base, in that order; junction bases with no gene match: 7. The CDR3 sequence is 16 residues long. Germline V CDR1 and CDR2: SGHNT, YYREEE (reference sequence). The CDR3 here is CASSPYSSGGTDTQYF. The CDR3 DNA sequence: TGTGCCAGCAGCCCCTACTCTAGCGGGGGCACAGATACGCAGTATTTT.